A selection of T cell receptor beta chains follows, all from one sample in a study of cytomegalovirus exposure and HLA in healthy donors. The method was immunoSEQ multiplex PCR; TCRdb's version includes in-frame clones alone and lacks a portion of them. Of more than 130,000 clones listed, roughly three quarters are singletons. The sample taken for sequencing was PBMCs. These receptors were collected from a man younger than 35 in good health and CMV-seronegative. The CDR3 runs from the conserved cysteine through the conserved F or W. Fields, in order: D gene, V gene, J gene, clone size, CDR3 DNA, CDR3 protein. A D gene is named only where the DNA matches it firmly. The size field is filled for only some rows; it gives once, few, many or a size class.

D gene: .; V gene: TRBV6-5; J gene: TRBJ1-2; clone size: few; CDR3 DNA: TGTGCCAGCAGTTACGAACAGGGAAGGGGCTACACCTTC; CDR3 protein: CASSYEQGRGYTF
D gene: TRBD1; V gene: TRBV7-9; J gene: TRBJ2-7; clone size: .; CDR3 DNA: TGTGCCAGCAGCTCCCGGGCCCTCAGGGGGAGTGAATCCTACGAGCAGTACTTC; CDR3 protein: CASSSRALRGSESYEQYF
D gene: .; V gene: TRBV7-2; J gene: TRBJ1-5; clone size: .; CDR3 DNA: TGTGCCAGCAGCTTAACCCCTACCGGGAGCAATCAGCCCCAGCATTTT; CDR3 protein: CASSLTPTGSNQPQHF
D gene: .; V gene: TRBV6-5; J gene: TRBJ1-2; clone size: .; CDR3 DNA: TGTGCCAGCAGTTACTCGAATTGGGGACAAAATGGCTACACCTTC; CDR3 protein: CASSYSNWGQNGYTF
D gene: TRBD2; V gene: TRBV7-3; J gene: TRBJ2-1; clone size: .; CDR3 DNA: TGTGCCAGCAGCCTCCAGACTAGCGGGAGCAATGAGCAGTTCTTC; CDR3 protein: CASSLQTSGSNEQFF
D gene: .; V gene: TRBV16; J gene: TRBJ2-1; clone size: .; CDR3 DNA: TGTGCCAGCAGCCAACAGGGTACCGGGCAGTTCTTC; CDR3 protein: CASSQQGTGQFF
D gene: .; V gene: TRBV11-2; J gene: TRBJ2-1; clone size: few; CDR3 DNA: TGTGCCAGCAGCCTTACGGGTCACGCGTTACAAAAGACCGACAATGAGCAGTTCTTC; CDR3 protein: CASSLTGHALQKTDNEQFF
D gene: TRBD1; V gene: TRBV30; J gene: TRBJ2-5; clone size: .; CDR3 DNA: TGTGCCTGGAGCCGGGACAGTCAAGAGACCCAGTACTTC; CDR3 protein: CAWSRDSQETQYF
D gene: TRBD1; V gene: TRBV18; J gene: TRBJ2-6; clone size: .; CDR3 DNA: TGTGCCAGCTCACCATACAGGGGGCAGTCTGGGGCCAACGTCCTGACTTTC; CDR3 protein: CASSPYRGQSGANVLTF
D gene: .; V gene: TRBV5-1; J gene: TRBJ2-3; clone size: .; CDR3 DNA: TGCGCCAGCAGCCCGGTGAGAGCAGATACGCAGTATTTT; CDR3 protein: CASSPVRADTQYF
D gene: TRBD1; V gene: TRBV27; J gene: TRBJ1-6; clone size: .; CDR3 DNA: TGTGCCAGCAGTCCTCGGACAGGGAAGGGGTCACCCCTCCACTTT; CDR3 protein: CASSPRTGKGSPLHF
D gene: TRBD2; V gene: TRBV27; J gene: TRBJ2-7; clone size: .; CDR3 DNA: TGTGCCAGCAGTTTAGGCGGGAGGAGCTCCTACGAGCAGTACTTC; CDR3 protein: CASSLGGRSSYEQYF
D gene: .; V gene: TRBV7-9; J gene: TRBJ2-7; clone size: .; CDR3 DNA: TGTGCCAGCAGCTTAGGGGACCGGGACTCCTACGAGCAGTACTTC; CDR3 protein: CASSLGDRDSYEQYF
D gene: TRBD1; V gene: TRBV7-2; J gene: TRBJ1-5; clone size: once; CDR3 DNA: TGTGCCAGCAGACGACAGGGGTATGGCAATCAGCCCCAGCATTTT; CDR3 protein: CASRRQGYGNQPQHF
D gene: TRBD1; V gene: TRBV18; J gene: TRBJ1-4; clone size: .; CDR3 DNA: TGTGCCAGCTCACCCATCCAACCGGGACAGGGACCGGGGAAGAATGAAAAACTGTTTTTT; CDR3 protein: CASSPIQPGQGPGKNEKLFF
D gene: .; V gene: TRBV30; J gene: TRBJ2-7; clone size: few; CDR3 DNA: TGTGCCTGGAGGAGTGGAGTCTACGAGCAGTACTTC; CDR3 protein: CAWRSGVYEQYF
D gene: TRBD2; V gene: TRBV19; J gene: TRBJ2-7; clone size: .; CDR3 DNA: TGTGCCAGTAGGACTAGCGGGATTCCCTACGAGCAGTACTTC; CDR3 protein: CASRTSGIPYEQYF
D gene: .; V gene: TRBV5-1; J gene: TRBJ1-2; clone size: .; CDR3 DNA: TGCGCCGGCAGCGATGGCGGGACTAACTATGGCTACACCTTC; CDR3 protein: CAGSDGGTNYGYTF
D gene: TRBD1; V gene: TRBV7-9; J gene: TRBJ2-6; clone size: .; CDR3 DNA: TGTGCCAGCACCCGGACAGGTTTAGGCCCTTCCTCTGGGGCCAACGTCCTGACTTTC; CDR3 protein: CASTRTGLGPSSGANVLTF
D gene: .; V gene: TRBV2; J gene: TRBJ1-1; clone size: .; CDR3 DNA: TGTGCCAGCAGTGAAGCTCCGGGGGGCGGGGACACTGAAGCTTTCTTT; CDR3 protein: CASSEAPGGGDTEAFF
D gene: TRBD2; V gene: TRBV6-5; J gene: TRBJ2-1; clone size: once; CDR3 DNA: TGTGCCAGCAGCTTAGGACTAGCGAACTACAATGAGCAGTTCTTC; CDR3 protein: CASSLGLANYNEQFF
D gene: .; V gene: TRBV11-2; J gene: TRBJ1-4; clone size: .; CDR3 DNA: TGTGCCAGCAGCTTCGGGGAAAAACTGTTTTTT; CDR3 protein: CASSFGEKLFF
D gene: TRBD1; V gene: TRBV5-1; J gene: TRBJ2-5; clone size: .; CDR3 DNA: TGCGCCAGCGGACGACAGGGGGGTGAGACCCAGTACTTC; CDR3 protein: CASGRQGGETQYF
D gene: TRBD2; V gene: TRBV4-1; J gene: TRBJ2-1; clone size: .; CDR3 DNA: TGCGCCAGCAGTCGAGATATAGCGGGACTAGCCTCTTCGAATGAGCAGTTCTTC; CDR3 protein: CASSRDIAGLASSNEQFF
D gene: TRBD1; V gene: TRBV27; J gene: TRBJ1-5; clone size: .; CDR3 DNA: TGTGCCAGCAGTTTATTACCCTCTGAACAGGGGGCGTTGGGTCAGCCCCAGCATTTT; CDR3 protein: CASSLLPSEQGALGQPQHF
D gene: TRBD1; V gene: TRBV9; J gene: TRBJ2-2; clone size: few; CDR3 DNA: TGTGCCAGCAGCTTCGGGACAGGGGGCGGCACCGGGGAGCTGTTTTTT; CDR3 protein: CASSFGTGGGTGELFF
D gene: TRBD1; V gene: TRBV2; J gene: TRBJ1-5; clone size: .; CDR3 DNA: TGTGCCAGCAGCGGGGACAGACATAGCAATCAGCCCCAGCATTTT; CDR3 protein: CASSGDRHSNQPQHF
D gene: .; V gene: TRBV5-8; J gene: TRBJ1-5; clone size: .; CDR3 DNA: TGTGCCAGCAGCTTCAGGGATCAGCCCCAGCATTTT; CDR3 protein: CASSFRDQPQHF
D gene: .; V gene: TRBV27; J gene: TRBJ1-1; clone size: .; CDR3 DNA: TGTGCCAGCAGTTCAGAGGCTCCGAACACTGAAGCTTTCTTT; CDR3 protein: CASSSEAPNTEAFF
D gene: TRBD1; V gene: TRBV7-8; J gene: TRBJ2-7; clone size: .; CDR3 DNA: TGTGCCAGCAGCTGGGACAGGGGGGCCTACGAGCAGTACTTC; CDR3 protein: CASSWDRGAYEQYF
D gene: TRBD1; V gene: TRBV11-2; J gene: TRBJ1-2; clone size: few; CDR3 DNA: TGTGCCAGCAGCCCGGGACAGGGATTCTATGGCTACACCTTC; CDR3 protein: CASSPGQGFYGYTF
D gene: TRBD1; V gene: TRBV14; J gene: TRBJ2-5; clone size: .; CDR3 DNA: TGTGCCAGCAGCCAAGACCTTAACAGGGGACGGGAGACCCAGTACTTC; CDR3 protein: CASSQDLNRGRETQYF
D gene: TRBD2; V gene: TRBV15; J gene: TRBJ2-5; clone size: once; CDR3 DNA: TGTGCCACCAGCACTCGACTAGCGGGCCACCAAGAGACCCAGTACTTC; CDR3 protein: CATSTRLAGHQETQYF
D gene: .; V gene: TRBV27; J gene: TRBJ1-1; clone size: few; CDR3 DNA: TGTGCCAGCAGGTCTCGGGGGGGTGAAGCTTTCTTT; CDR3 protein: CASRSRGGEAFF
D gene: .; V gene: TRBV10-3; J gene: TRBJ2-7; clone size: .; CDR3 DNA: TGTGCCATCAGTGAGTCCGTCAGGGGATACTACGAGCAGTACTTC; CDR3 protein: CAISESVRGYYEQYF
D gene: TRBD1; V gene: TRBV27; J gene: TRBJ2-2; clone size: few; CDR3 DNA: TGTGCCAGCAGTTCAGGGGGCGCGGGTTTTCGAGAGCTGTTTTTT; CDR3 protein: CASSSGGAGFRELFF
D gene: .; V gene: TRBV10-1; J gene: TRBJ2-7; clone size: .; CDR3 DNA: TGCGCCAGCAGTGAGACAAGCTCCTACGAGCAGTACTTC; CDR3 protein: CASSETSSYEQYF
D gene: .; V gene: TRBV19; J gene: TRBJ2-3; clone size: .; CDR3 DNA: TGTGCCAGCCAGTCTGTTCCTAGCCCTCGCACAGATACGCAGTATTTT; CDR3 protein: CASQSVPSPRTDTQYF
D gene: TRBD1; V gene: TRBV11-1; J gene: TRBJ2-5; clone size: .; CDR3 DNA: TGTGCCAGCAGCCCGAGGACAGGAGAGACCCAGTACTTC; CDR3 protein: CASSPRTGETQYF
D gene: TRBD1; V gene: TRBV10-3; J gene: TRBJ1-2; clone size: .; CDR3 DNA: TGTGCCATCAGTGAGGCGGGGACAGTTCTCTATGGCTACACCTTC; CDR3 protein: CAISEAGTVLYGYTF
D gene: TRBD1; V gene: TRBV6-5; J gene: TRBJ2-2; clone size: .; CDR3 DNA: TGTGCCAGCAGTTACTCGACAGGGTTAAACACCGGGGAGCTGTTTTTT; CDR3 protein: CASSYSTGLNTGELFF
D gene: TRBD1; V gene: TRBV30; J gene: TRBJ1-2; clone size: .; CDR3 DNA: TGTGCCTGGAGTGGATACAGGGGGCTAGGCTCCGCCTTC; CDR3 protein: CAWSGYRGLGSAF
D gene: .; V gene: TRBV2; J gene: TRBJ1-1; clone size: .; CDR3 DNA: TGTGCCAGCAGAGCCAGGAGAGAGGGTGAAGCTTTCTTT; CDR3 protein: CASRARREGEAFF
D gene: TRBD1; V gene: TRBV25-1; J gene: TRBJ2-2; clone size: .; CDR3 DNA: TGTGCCAGCAGCGACAGGGTGACCGGGGAGCTGTTTTTT; CDR3 protein: CASSDRVTGELFF
D gene: .; V gene: TRBV15; J gene: TRBJ2-7; clone size: .; CDR3 DNA: TGTGCCACCAGCAGGACTTACCCGAAGTTTACATCCTACGAGCAGTACTTC; CDR3 protein: CATSRTYPKFTSYEQYF
D gene: TRBD1; V gene: TRBV7-9; J gene: TRBJ2-7; clone size: .; CDR3 DNA: TGTGCCAGCAGCTCCCCCGGGACAGACGCCTACGAGCAGTACTTC; CDR3 protein: CASSSPGTDAYEQYF
D gene: TRBD2; V gene: TRBV2; J gene: TRBJ2-6; clone size: .; CDR3 DNA: TGTGCCAGCAGTGAATGGCGGGAGAGCTCTGGGGCCAACGTCCTGACTTTC; CDR3 protein: CASSEWRESSGANVLTF
D gene: TRBD1; V gene: TRBV7-2; J gene: TRBJ1-1; clone size: .; CDR3 DNA: TGTGCCAGCAGCTTTAAGGGGGCGGGGGAAGCTTTCTTT; CDR3 protein: CASSFKGAGEAFF
D gene: .; V gene: TRBV10-3; J gene: TRBJ2-1; clone size: .; CDR3 DNA: TGTGCCATCAGCCAACCGGGACAAGTAACTGCTGGGCAGTTCTTC; CDR3 protein: CAISQPGQVTAGQFF
D gene: TRBD1; V gene: TRBV6-5; J gene: TRBJ1-5; clone size: .; CDR3 DNA: TGTGCCAGCAGTCGGACAGGGGAGGGCAATCAGCCCCAGCATTTT; CDR3 protein: CASSRTGEGNQPQHF
D gene: .; V gene: TRBV11-2; J gene: TRBJ2-7; clone size: .; CDR3 DNA: TGTGCCAGCAGCTTAGGCGGCGGGGGCCCCCCCCTCTACGAGCAGTACTTC; CDR3 protein: CASSLGGGGPPLYEQYF
D gene: TRBD2; V gene: TRBV6-5; J gene: TRBJ2-7; clone size: .; CDR3 DNA: TGTGCCAGCAGTTACCGAACTAGCGGGAGATCCTACGAGCAGTACTTC; CDR3 protein: CASSYRTSGRSYEQYF
D gene: .; V gene: TRBV2; J gene: TRBJ1-1; clone size: .; CDR3 DNA: TGTGCCAGCAGTGAAGGATTGGACAGGAACACTGAAGCTTTCTTT; CDR3 protein: CASSEGLDRNTEAFF
D gene: .; V gene: TRBV10-3; J gene: TRBJ2-5; clone size: .; CDR3 DNA: TGTGCCACCGACAACCAAGAGACCCAGTACTTC; CDR3 protein: CATDNQETQYF
D gene: TRBD2; V gene: TRBV27; J gene: TRBJ2-7; clone size: .; CDR3 DNA: TGTGCCAGCAGACACGGGACTAGAGTACCCTACGAGCAGTACTTC; CDR3 protein: CASRHGTRVPYEQYF